This TCR beta chain was retrieved from a study of post-analysis software for immune sequencing data. Study-level background: The courses of disease that were included comprised relapsing-remitting, secondary progressive and progressive-relapsing multiple sclerosis.

Germline CDR1 is ENHRY and CDR2 is SYGVKD. The CDR3 length is 13 residues. V dropped 6 bases and J dropped 6; count of bases not matched to a gene: 6. cDNA libraries of TCR beta carried unique molecular identifiers. The source material, about 0.9 to 10 million T cells, gave rise to roughly 500,000 cDNA molecules. TCRdb called the PCR reads again in MiXCR, with one record for every CDR3 protein. The sample has 150,000 to 200,000 distinct CDR3 sequences, 30% seen once. This clonotype showed up many times. The antigen is unknown. Notes on the study in general: Controls showed lower frequencies than patients for five or six TRBV segments, and TRBV5-6, TRBV5-1 and TRBV20-1 were among these. Normalized Chao1 diversity was significantly lower in multiple sclerosis patients than in controls. Strong same-batch co-clustering of samples appeared with F measure clustering.

Sequenced sample: blood. This rearrangement joins TRBV10-3 to TRBJ2-7, with 9 bases fitting TRBD2. The TCR comes from a girl aged 10-17 years with multiple sclerosis. The CDR3 DNA follows: TGTGCCATCAGCACGGGACTAGCAGCCGAGCAGTACTTC. It encodes CAISTGLAAEQYF.